This T cell receptor beta chain came from a study of shared clonotypes between healthy human individuals. Data came from immunoSEQ multiplex PCR; TCRdb stores just in-frame clones and leaves some out. The data show a few million clones, nearly 97% seen once. Study conclusions and caveats: Unshared clonotypes carried lower generation probabilities than those common to all four donors.

About this clone itself: Its specificity is not known.

This CDR3 region has 13 residues. Trimming cost V 2 bases and J 5 bases, with 9 bases left between them. Germline V gives CDR1 KGHSH, CDR2 LQKENI. All donors were healthy HIV-negative adults lacking recent acute infections or vaccinations. Sequencing used naive CD4+ T cells sorted from blood. Described subset: CD45RA+ positively selected. The gene calls are TRBV18 and TRBJ2-5, with D possibly TRBD2 on 6 matching bases. This TCR came from a man younger than 35 in good health. The DNA for the CDR3 is TGTGCCAGCTCACCAATTCGGGGGGAGACCCAGTACTTC. It specifies CASSPIRGETQYF.